This TCR beta chain was identified during a study of shared clonotypes between healthy human individuals (dated by TCRdb to between 2020 and 2021). Notes on the research overall: The cohort comprised a couple of women and three men aged 18 to 49 years. For each donor, CD4 naive and CD4 memory were each run on three plates, CD8 naive on two plates, and CD8 memory on one plate. The study deeply sequenced blood TCR repertoires of about five healthy adults to estimate repertoire size and the extent of clonotype sharing between individuals. To increase sequencing depth and limit assay-specific biases, different laboratories used diverse techniques to prepare libraries and sequence TCR repertoires. Between about 0.8 and 9.5 billion PBMCs per donor were obtained by leukapheresis. Study-level results and caveats: Compared with non-shared clonotypes, clonotypes shared by all four sorted-subset donors had higher generation probabilities. Pairwise subsampling led to the expectation that sequencing depth would affect the degree of clonotype sharing among donors. Incomplete sequencing was indicated by rarefaction of sorted-subset datasets, despite the large sequencing depth. Estimated clonotype richness was generally larger for naive than for memory subsets. The small number of donors limited the genetic and exposure-history diversity represented. Across four donors, about 5.2% of naive CD4, approximately 3.6% of naive CD8, under 2.5% of memory CD4, and roughly 0.4% of memory CD8 clonotypes were shared. Sampling was restricted to blood, and TCR repertoires in tissues likely differ from the TCR repertoires found in blood.

Donors were healthy HIV-negative adults with no recently reported acute infections or vaccinations. Every donor was a Caucasian adult residing in Nashville, Tennessee, USA. Magnetic negative selection was used to enrich CD4+ T cells, after which naive cells were positively selected on CD45RA and the negative fraction became the memory subset. Blood was obtained by leukapheresis, after which PBMCs were separated by Ficoll-Histopaque density gradient centrifugation and cryopreserved in liquid nitrogen vapor phase. Analytical flow cytometry was used to check the purity and quantity of each magnetically sorted T cell population. Genomic DNA was isolated from every sorted fraction and measured by UV absorbance on a Nanodrop 2000c. CDR1 and CDR2, looked up from the germline V gene, are SNHLY and FYNNEI. V and J lose 2 bases and 3 bases, and a span of 11 bases separates them. Inclusive of the bounding cysteine and phenylalanine, the CDR3 is 15 residues long. The CDR3 DNA has 45 bases and is translated from base 1.

Using the deep immunoSEQ assay, multiplex PCR amplified TCR CDR3 regions from genomic DNA. Extracted genomic DNA from each cell subset was spread evenly across all wells of several immunoSEQ 96-well plates, with each plate serving as a replicate. Each replicate PCR for sorted subsets received roughly 200 ng genomic DNA, equal to 28,000 or so T cell genomes. The purified libraries were quantified using a Qubit 3.0 fluorometer, sized with a Bioanalyzer 2100, and then quantified again using the KAPA Library Quantification kit. Every immunoSEQ 96-well plate was sequenced on a separate single-read 150-cycle Illumina NextSeq 550 flow cell. The study's processing was this. The immunoSEQ output contained only junctional sequences without quality scores, so filtering could not match that applied to full-length reads. To assign V/J genes and CDR3, sequences were annotated using PyIR, a Python wrapper for IgBLAST v1.9, with IMGT germline references. Reads were removed for weak V/J assignments (E-value above 1e-6), missing CDR3, stop codons, out-of-frame junctions, or ambiguous translated residues. V3J clonotypes were defined by identical inferred V gene, J gene, and CDR3 amino acid sequence. Percentage overlap between repertoires was calculated by dividing the number of shared unique clonotypes by the size of the smaller repertoire. Richness of each repertoire was evaluated using RTK rarefaction, the Chao1 estimator, and Recon v2.1 estimates of unobserved clonotypes. OLGA was used to compute generation probabilities for all TCRbeta clonotypes that the gDNA method yielded from a few donors. The clones in this table, taken by TCRdb from immuneACCESS, are in-frame only. Not every clone is retained; where verified, under half of the shortfall comes from an unresolved V gene, and the cause of the rest is unknown. That table is the source of V, J and clone size, and D and trimming were worked out from the DNA. The sample data list about 600,000 clones, and approximately 97% of these were observed just once. Jointly, the top ten make up less than 0.065% of the sample.

Comment on this clone: This clone's antigen is unknown. No much larger clone is present one base from it, and per-base qualities are unavailable.

Sequenced sample: naive CD4+ T cells sorted from blood. The sample's cell subset or site label, in plain terms: CD45RA+ positively selected. This receptor was taken from a woman younger than 45 in good health. The rearrangement combines TRBV2 with TRBJ1-5, with a weak D call of TRBD1 (5 bases match). The CDR3 amino acid sequence is: CASSERAGLNQPQHF. The nucleotides are TGTGCCAGCAGTGAACGGGCAGGGCTCAATCAGCCCCAGCATTTT.